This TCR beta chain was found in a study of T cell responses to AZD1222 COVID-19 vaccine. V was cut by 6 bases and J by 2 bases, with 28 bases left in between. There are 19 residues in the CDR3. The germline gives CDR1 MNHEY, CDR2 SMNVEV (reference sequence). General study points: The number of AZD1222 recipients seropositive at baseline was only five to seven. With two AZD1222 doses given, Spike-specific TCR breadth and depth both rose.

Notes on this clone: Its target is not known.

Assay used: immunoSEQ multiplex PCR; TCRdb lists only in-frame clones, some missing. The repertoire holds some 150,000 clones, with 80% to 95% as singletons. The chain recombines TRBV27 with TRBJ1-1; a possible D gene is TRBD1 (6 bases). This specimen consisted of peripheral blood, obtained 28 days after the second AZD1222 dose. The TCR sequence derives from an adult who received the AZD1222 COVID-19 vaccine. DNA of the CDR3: TGTGCCAGCAGGCCGACGGGGGGGCGCGACCTGATCTTTAACACTGAAGCTTTCTTT. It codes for CASRPTGGRDLIFNTEAFF.